The T cell receptor beta chain described here comes from a study of human T cells and chemical hapten exposure. Overall study findings and caveats: Sensitization with DPC brought no change to TCRs above 1 in 1000 in frequency. Compared with pre-sensitization or healthy control sets, expanded TCRs clustered more.

Time point meaning: patch test 3, about 24 weeks after DPC sensitization. Treatment described: therapeutic diphenylcyclopropenone sensitization with weekly scalp DPC. CDR1 and CDR2 (germline): SEHNR, FQNEAQ (reference sequence). The ends were cut back, 6 bases at V and 5 bases at J, with 8 bases in the middle. The CDR3 length is 12 residues. The study used a library that attached unique molecular identifiers to individual cDNA molecules. TCRdb reanalysed the RACE reads using MiXCR and keeps one entry per CDR3 protein. This table has just over 95,000 distinct CDR3 sequences, 25% to 30% appearing once. This clonotype was picked up a small number of times. Its antigen remains unknown.

Sequences were derived from whole blood, sampled in connection with sensitization to the hapten diphenylcyclopropenone (DPC). The source is a man aged 35 to 55 with alopecia areata. Some clones in this sample may be carry-over from other donors' samples. The chain combines TRBV7-9 with TRBJ2-1, with no clear D. CDR3 nucleotides: TGTGCCAGCAGGCCTATCAACAATGAGCAGTTCTTC. Its protein product is CASRPINNEQFF.